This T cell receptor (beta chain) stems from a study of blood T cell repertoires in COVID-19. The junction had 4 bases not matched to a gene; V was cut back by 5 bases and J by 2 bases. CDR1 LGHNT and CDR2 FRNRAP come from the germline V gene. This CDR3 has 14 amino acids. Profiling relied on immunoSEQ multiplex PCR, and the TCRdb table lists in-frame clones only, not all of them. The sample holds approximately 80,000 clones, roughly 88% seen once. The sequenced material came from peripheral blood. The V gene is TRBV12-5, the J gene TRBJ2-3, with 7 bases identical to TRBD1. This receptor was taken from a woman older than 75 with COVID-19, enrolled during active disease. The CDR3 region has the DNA TGTGCTAGTGGTCGACAGGGCTTCACAGATACGCAGTATTTT. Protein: CASGRQGFTDTQYF.